This TCR beta chain was observed in a study of blood T cell repertoires in COVID-19. The overall study: Spain, Italy and the United States supplied samples that represented acute and convalescent COVID-19. Nucleic acid was either cDNA or gDNA, and it came from T cells, B-cell-depleted T cells, or PBMCs.

In the authors' workflow: Estimation of nucleated cell counts relied on the amplification of reference gene primers. The protocol was immunoSEQ multiplex PCR, while the TCRdb copy is restricted to in-frame clones and leaves out a portion. The V and J calls and the clone size are those of that table, but D and trimming were determined from the DNA. The table has about 240,000 clones, 80% to 90% seen once. V lost 2 bases to trimming and J lost 8 bases, with 12 bases between them. This CDR3 contains 13 residues. Material: peripheral blood. The TCR was taken from a woman in her 70s with acute or convalescent COVID-19. The V and J genes are TRBV12-3 or TRBV12-4 and TRBJ1-2; D remains unclear. This CDR3 reads CASSLNPFVGYTF. The CDR3 nucleotides read TGTGCCAGCAGTTTAAATCCCTTCGTCGGCTACACCTTC.